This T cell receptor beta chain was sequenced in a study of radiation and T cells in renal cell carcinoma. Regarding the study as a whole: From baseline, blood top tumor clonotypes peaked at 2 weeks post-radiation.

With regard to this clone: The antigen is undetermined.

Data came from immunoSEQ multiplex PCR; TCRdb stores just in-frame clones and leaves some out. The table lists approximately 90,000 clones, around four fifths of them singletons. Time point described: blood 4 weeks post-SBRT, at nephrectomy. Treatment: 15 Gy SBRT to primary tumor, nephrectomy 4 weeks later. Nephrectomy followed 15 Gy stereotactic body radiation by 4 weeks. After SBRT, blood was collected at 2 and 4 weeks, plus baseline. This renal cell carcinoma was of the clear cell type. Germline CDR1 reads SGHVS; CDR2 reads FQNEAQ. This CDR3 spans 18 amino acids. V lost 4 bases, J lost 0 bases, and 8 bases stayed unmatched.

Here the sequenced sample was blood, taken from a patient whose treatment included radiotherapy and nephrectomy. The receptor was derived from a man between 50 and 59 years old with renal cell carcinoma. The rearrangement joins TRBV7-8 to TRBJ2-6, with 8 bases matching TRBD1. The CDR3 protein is CASSSRTGMYSGANVLTF. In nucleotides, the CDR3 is TGTGCCAGCAGCTCCAGGACAGGGATGTACTCTGGGGCCAACGTCCTGACTTTC.